The 10 T cell receptor beta chains given below trace back to one sample, sequenced in a study of blood T cell repertoires in COVID-19. This table comes from immunoSEQ multiplex PCR, and its TCRdb copy is limited to in-frame clones, with some not included. This sample has more than 300,000 clones; more than 75% occur once, and the top ten carry around 1.2%. Material for sequencing was PBMCs or T cells enriched from blood (not recorded which). The source is a woman aged 18-29 years who had recovered from COVID-19.

V and J are TRBV7-9 and TRBJ2-5; 8 nucleotides match TRBD1. This CDR3 has 13 amino acids. The ends lost 5 bases at V and 3 bases at J; junction bases unmatched: 2. Germline V CDR1 and CDR2: SEHNR, FQNEAQ (reference sequence). CDR3 bases: TGTGCCAGCAGCCCACAGGGGGAAGAGACCCAGTACTTC. The encoded protein is CASSPQGEETQYF.

This clone has more than one count but fewer than ten. As DNA, the CDR3 is TGTGCCAGCTATGAGGGGGCATTAGCCAAAAACATTCAGTACTTC. Translating gives CASYEGALAKNIQYF. V gene TRBV6-5 combines with J gene TRBJ2-4; TRBD1 aligns across 7 bases. The CDR3 has 15 amino acids. Germline V gene data show CDR1 as MNHEY and CDR2 as SVGAGI. V shed 8 bases and J 0 bases; nucleotides not matched to a gene: 7.

This clone was recorded only once. DNA for the CDR3: TGTGCCATCAGTGAGTCGAAAATACTTGAGCAGTTCTTC. Amino acid sequence: CAISESKILEQFF. This chain connects TRBV10-3 to TRBJ2-1; D is undetermined. Germline V lookup: CDR1 ENHRY, CDR2 SYGVKD. This CDR3 is 13 amino acids long. Trimming took off 0 bases at V and 9 bases at J, with 9 bases between the two ends.

The CDR3 here is CASSRGVPNEKLFF. CDR3 in DNA: TGTGCCAGCAGTCGCGGGGTGCCTAATGAAAAACTGTTTTTT. The chain uses TRBV6-5 and TRBJ1-4; D call uncertain. This CDR3 is 14 amino acids long. Deletions cut 5 bases from V and 3 bases from J, with 10 bases between. Looked up from germline, CDR1 is MNHEY and CDR2 is SVGAGI.

The chain employs TRBV7-6 and TRBJ2-2; the D is unclear. Germline V gene data show CDR1 as SGHVS and CDR2 as FNYEAQ. This CDR3 is built from 13 residues. The germline V and J ends were trimmed by 6 bases and 2 bases, with 7 bases remaining between them. DNA for the CDR3: TGTGCCAGCAGGGGCCAAAACACCGGGGAGCTGTTTTTT. This translates into CASRGQNTGELFF.

The chain carries TRBV16 and TRBJ1-2, with 9 bases lining up with TRBD1. The length of the CDR3 is 16 residues. With 7 bases clipped from V and 4 bases from J, the junction kept 13 bases outside the gene matches. The germline CDR1 and CDR2 sequences are KGHSY and FQNENV. CDR3 sequence: CASTEDLMTGGYGYTF. As DNA, the CDR3 is TGTGCCAGCACCGAAGATCTAATGACAGGGGGCTATGGCTACACCTTC.

V usage is TRBV10-3 and J usage is TRBJ2-1; D is perhaps TRBD2 (5 bases). CDR3 length: 16 residues. Trimming left V 2 bases short and J 7 bases short, with 18 bases between. Germline V CDR1 and CDR2: ENHRY, SYGVKD. As DNA, the CDR3 is TGTGCCATCAGTGAGGGAGGTCAGGTGGTGGGGAATGAGCAGTTCTTC. Residues: CAISEGGQVVGNEQFF.

In its sample, this clone was seen a few times. This chain links TRBV3-1 (or the pseudogene TRBV3-2) with TRBJ2-7; D might be TRBD2 (5 bases). CDR1 is LGHDT, CDR2 YNNKEL, per germline (reference sequence). This CDR3 has 13 amino acids. V lost 5 bases to trimming and J lost 6 bases, with 14 bases between them. CDR3 coding DNA: TGTGCCAGCAGCTATATCGACTACCGCGAGCAGTACTTC. Protein sequence: CASSYIDYREQYF.

The genes are TRBV11-3 and TRBJ2-3; perhaps TRBD1 as D (5 bases). From germline, CDR1 is SGHNT and CDR2 YENEEA. Trimming removed 5 bases at V and 0 bases at J, with 6 bases between. The CDR3 consists of 13 residues. The CDR3 coding sequence is TGTGCCAGCAGCAGGGGAAGCACAGATACGCAGTATTTT. This translates into CASSRGSTDTQYF.

The rearrangement joins TRBV30 to TRBJ2-4, with 9 bases lining up with TRBD1. V trimming: 2 bases; J trimming: 1 base; junction bases outside the gene matches: 15. The length of the CDR3 is 19 residues. CDR1 GTSNPN and CDR2 SVGIG come from the germline V gene (reference sequence). The CDR3 protein is CAWSSTHLGQGRAKNIQYF. CDR3 in DNA: TGTGCCTGGAGTTCTACCCACCTCGGACAGGGGCGGGCCAAAAACATTCAGTACTTC.